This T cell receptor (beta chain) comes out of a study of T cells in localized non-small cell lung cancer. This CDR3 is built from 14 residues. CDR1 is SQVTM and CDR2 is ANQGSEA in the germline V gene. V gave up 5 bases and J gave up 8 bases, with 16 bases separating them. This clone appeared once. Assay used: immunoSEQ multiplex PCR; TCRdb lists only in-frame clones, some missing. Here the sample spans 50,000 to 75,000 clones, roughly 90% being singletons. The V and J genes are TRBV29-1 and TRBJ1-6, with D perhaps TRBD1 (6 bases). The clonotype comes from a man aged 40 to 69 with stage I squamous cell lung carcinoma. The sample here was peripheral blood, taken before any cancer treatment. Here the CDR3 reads CSVLEGHRDSPLHF. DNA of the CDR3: TGCAGCGTTTTGGAGGGACACAGAGATTCACCCCTCCACTTT. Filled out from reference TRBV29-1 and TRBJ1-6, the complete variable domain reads SAVISQKPSRDICQRGTSLTIQCQVDSQVTMMFWYRQQPGQSLTLIATANQGSEATYESGFVIDKFPISRPNLTFSTLTVSNMSPEDSSIYLCSVLEGHRDSPLHFGNGTRLTVT.